The rows below give T cell receptor beta chains drawn from one sample of a study of blood T cells in healthy people across ages. TCRdb ran MiXCR on the 5' RACE reads and lists one entry per CDR3 protein. The data show hundreds of thousands of distinct CDR3 sequences, with around 21% seen just once and roughly 3.4% held by the top ten. Sequenced material: blood. All receptors come from a man aged 70 or older in good health. Each CDR3 is given with its conserved first and last residue. A D gene is named only where the DNA matches it firmly. Size tells how often a clone was seen (once, few, many) or the class of an expanded clone, and some rows leave it out.

TRBV6-1,-,-,TRBJ1-4,CASSVALGTTNEKLFF,TGTGCCAGCAGCGTAGCCCTCGGAACTACTAATGAAAAACTGTTTTTT
TRBV6-5,-,-,TRBJ2-3,CASSLTSWADTQYF,TGTGCCAGCAGTTTAACTAGCTGGGCAGATACGCAGTATTTT
TRBV20-1,few,-,TRBJ2-3,CSAREVDRTDTQYF,TGCAGTGCTAGAGAGGTCGATCGGACAGATACGCAGTATTTT
TRBV7-8,-,TRBD2,TRBJ2-5,CASSLTGTSEETQYF,TGTGCCAGCAGCTTAACCGGGACTAGCGAAGAGACCCAGTACTTC
TRBV7-9,few,-,TRBJ2-2,CASSLAVRGRTGELFF,TGTGCCAGCAGCTTAGCGGTGAGGGGACGCACCGGGGAGCTGTTTTTT
TRBV29-1,many,TRBD2,TRBJ2-5,CSVDLAGTETQYF,TGCAGCGTTGACCTAGCGGGAACGGAGACCCAGTACTTC
TRBV5-1,-,-,TRBJ1-1,CASGDGDTEAFF,TGCGCCAGCGGGGACGGAGACACTGAAGCTTTCTTT
TRBV6-2/TRBV6-3,few,-,TRBJ2-7,CASSRLELHF,TGTGCCAGCAGTCGGTTGGAATTGCACTTC
TRBV10-3,few,-,TRBJ2-3,CANSGGDTQYF,TGTGCCAACTCCGGGGGAGATACGCAGTATTTT
TRBV20-1,few,-,TRBJ2-1,CSARDGDNPNNEQFF,TGCAGTGCTAGAGATGGGGACAACCCTAACAATGAGCAGTTCTTC
TRBV6-2/TRBV6-3,-,TRBD1,TRBJ1-1,CASSRFPGQGALNRGTEAFF,TGTGCCAGCAGTCGCTTTCCGGGACAGGGGGCCCTCAATCGGGGCACTGAAGCTTTCTTT
TRBV28,few,-,TRBJ2-1,CASTLATHDNEQFF,TGTGCCAGCACCCTCGCGACTCATGACAATGAGCAGTTCTTC
TRBV2,-,-,TRBJ1-5,CASSDEVSNQPQHF,TGTGCCAGCAGTGACGAGGTTAGCAATCAGCCCCAGCATTTT
TRBV12-3/TRBV12-4,few,TRBD2,TRBJ2-4,CASRPTSGRAKGKNIQYF,TGTGCCAGCAGGCCGACTAGCGGGAGGGCCAAGGGGAAAAACATTCAGTACTTC
TRBV9,many,TRBD2,TRBJ2-3,CASSPTGTRVSTDTQYF,TGTGCCAGCAGTCCTACCGGGACTAGAGTCAGCACAGATACGCAGTATTTT
TRBV7-2,-,TRBD1,TRBJ1-3,CASSFSRQGVSGNTIYF,TGTGCCAGCAGCTTTTCTCGGCAGGGGGTCTCTGGAAACACCATATATTTT
TRBV5-4,-,TRBD2,TRBJ2-3,CASSGNRAGGPDTQYF,TGTGCCAGCAGCGGAAATAGGGCGGGAGGGCCAGATACGCAGTATTTT
TRBV29-1,-,TRBD2,TRBJ2-5,CSVEKAGTGQETQYF,TGCAGCGTTGAAAAAGCGGGGACGGGACAAGAGACCCAGTACTTC
TRBV18,-,-,TRBJ1-1,CASSPGLGMNTEAFF,TGTGCCAGCTCACCAGGTCTGGGAATGAACACTGAAGCTTTCTTT
TRBV4-1,few,-,TRBJ2-2,CASSPGFGLRGVSGELFF,TGCGCCAGCAGCCCAGGATTTGGTTTGCGGGGCGTGTCCGGGGAGCTGTTTTTT
TRBV14,few,-,TRBJ1-1,CASSQGRVLVDTEAFF,TGTGCCAGCAGCCAAGGTCGAGTTTTGGTGGACACTGAAGCTTTCTTT
TRBV14,-,-,TRBJ2-7,CASSQDWALLPYF,TGTGCCAGCAGCCAAGATTGGGCCCTCTTACCGTACTTC
TRBV4-1,few,TRBD2,TRBJ2-1,CASSQEGLGRGNEQFF,TGCGCCAGCAGCCAAGAGGGACTAGGGAGAGGTAATGAGCAGTTCTTC
TRBV7-2,-,-,TRBJ2-3,CASSLEPGGGLDTQYF,TGTGCCAGCAGCTTAGAACCCGGGGGAGGCCTAGATACGCAGTATTTT
TRBV14,-,-,TRBJ2-3,CASSPAGFTDTQYF,TGTGCCAGCAGCCCGGCGGGGTTCACAGATACGCAGTATTTT
TRBV3-1,-,TRBD1,TRBJ1-6,CASSGTGTANSPLHF,TGTGCCAGCAGCGGAACCGGGACAGCCAATTCACCCCTCCACTTT
TRBV10-3,-,-,TRBJ2-3,CAISEEGGRRTF,TGTGCCATCAGTGAAGAGGGGGGGCGGAGAACTTTT
TRBV7-9,-,TRBD1,TRBJ2-7,CASSPPIRRGLHEQYF,TGTGCCAGCAGCCCCCCGATTCGCAGGGGGCTCCACGAGCAGTACTTC
TRBV4-1,-,-,TRBJ2-7,CASSQDRAESYEQYF,TGCGCCAGCAGCCAAGATCGAGCGGAGTCCTACGAGCAGTACTTC
TRBV6-5,few,TRBD2,TRBJ2-2,CASSYFPSGANTGELFF,TGTGCCAGCAGTTACTTCCCTAGCGGTGCGAACACCGGGGAGCTGTTTTTT
TRBV14,-,TRBD2,TRBJ2-1,CASKLEGSGSWEQFF,TGTGCCAGCAAACTAGAGGGTAGCGGGAGCTGGGAGCAGTTCTTC
TRBV5-1,-,-,TRBJ1-4,CASSLDLGEKLFF,TGCGCCAGCAGCTTGGATCTTGGTGAAAAACTGTTTTTT
TRBV13,-,-,TRBJ2-3,CASSLGDLQDTQYF,TGTGCCAGCAGCTTAGGTGATTTACAGGATACGCAGTATTTT
TRBV20-1,many,-,TRBJ1-1,CSAGGGTTEAFF,TGCAGTGCTGGCGGGGGGACCACTGAAGCTTTCTTT
TRBV27,-,TRBD2,TRBJ2-3,CASSLSILAGNGTDTQYF,TGTGCCAGCAGTTTATCCATACTAGCGGGCAATGGCACAGATACGCAGTATTTT
TRBV20-1,few,TRBD1,TRBJ2-7,CSARGQGAIYEQYF,TGCAGTGCTAGGGGACAGGGGGCAATCTACGAGCAGTACTTC
TRBV7-9,-,-,TRBJ1-5,CASSLAETGNQPQHF,TGTGCCAGCAGCTTAGCCGAGACAGGCAATCAGCCCCAGCATTTT
TRBV6-2/TRBV6-3,-,-,TRBJ2-1,CASSYRVDNEQFF,TGTGCCAGCAGTTACCGGGTGGACAATGAGCAGTTCTTC
TRBV20-1,-,-,TRBJ2-7,CSAILGNTYEQYF,TGCAGTGCCATCCTTGGGAATACCTACGAGCAGTACTTC
TRBV18,-,-,TRBJ1-5,CASKGGGNQPQHF,TGTGCCAGCAAGGGGGGCGGCAATCAGCCCCAGCATTTT
TRBV7-9,-,TRBD1,TRBJ2-1,CASRQGPGDEQFF,TGTGCCAGCAGACAGGGGCCGGGCGATGAGCAGTTCTTC
TRBV9,few,-,TRBJ1-2,CASSVDAGLNYGYTF,TGTGCCAGCAGCGTAGATGCGGGGTTGAACTATGGCTACACCTTC
TRBV5-1,few,-,TRBJ1-2,CASSSGEGVNGYTF,TGCGCCAGCAGCTCGGGAGAGGGAGTGAATGGCTACACCTTC
TRBV7-2,-,-,TRBJ2-2,CASRPGLGLTRELFF,TGTGCCAGCAGACCGGGTCTCGGTCTGACCCGGGAGCTGTTTTTT
TRBV10-3,few,-,TRBJ1-6,CAISEEDNSPLHF,TGTGCCATCAGTGAGGAGGATAATTCACCCCTCCACTTT
TRBV14,-,TRBD1,TRBJ2-5,CASSQDRDAETQYF,TGTGCCAGCAGCCAGGACAGGGACGCAGAGACCCAGTACTTC
TRBV20-1,-,-,TRBJ2-2,CSASSLVTGELFF,TGCAGTGCTAGCTCCCTAGTAACCGGGGAGCTGTTTTTT
TRBV3-1,-,TRBD1,TRBJ2-1,CASSQKGANEQFF,TGTGCCAGCAGCCAGAAGGGGGCTAATGAGCAGTTCTTC
TRBV28,few,-,TRBJ2-5,CASSLPPHWTQYF,TGTGCCAGCAGTTTACCTCCTCATTGGACCCAGTACTTC
TRBV20-1,-,TRBD1,TRBJ2-7,CSADSPGQSSYEQYF,TGCAGTGCTGATTCCCCGGGACAGAGCTCCTACGAGCAGTACTTC
TRBV10-3,-,-,TRBJ2-3,CPIDIQNGTDTQYF,TGTCCCATCGATATCCAGAACGGCACAGATACGCAGTATTTT
TRBV5-1,-,-,TRBJ2-5,CASSLIGRDQETQYF,TGCGCCAGCAGCTTGATCGGCAGGGACCAAGAGACCCAGTACTTC
TRBV28,-,TRBD2,TRBJ2-7,CASSLTGTSSSYEQYF,TGTGCCAGCAGTTTAACAGGGACTAGCAGCTCCTACGAGCAGTACTTC